This record looks at one TCR beta chain sequence and its context. What it recognizes is unknown. After removal of 4 bases from V and 0 bases from J, the junction contained 7 bases not matched to a gene. In germline, CDR1 is SEHNR, CDR2 FQNEAQ (reference sequence). The CDR3 is 17 amino acids. Each cell subset's genomic DNA was divided evenly among several immunoSEQ plates. DNA at about 210 ng, some 31,000 T cell genomes, went into sorted-subset replicate PCRs. Clones were sequenced by immunoSEQ multiplex PCR, and TCRdb holds only the in-frame ones, with some missing. Seen here are more than 400,000 clones, around 96% observed once, and the top ten hold approximately 0.06%. This sample was included in a study of shared clonotypes between healthy human individuals. Study at large: Three plates each covered CD4 naive and memory; CD8 naive two, CD8 memory one. Study results and caveats: Clonotype sharing across a few donors was observed for about 4.8% of naive CD4 clonotypes.

The origin of this receptor is a woman under 40 in good health. Sequencing was done on a sample of naive CD4+ T cells sorted from blood. Specified subset: CD45RA+ positively selected. The J gene is TRBJ2-4, the V gene TRBV7-9; 9 positions agree with TRBD1. CDR3 bases: TGTGCCAGCAGCTGGGACAGGGAGTCTATAGCCAAAAACATTCAGTACTTC. Its protein is CASSWDRESIAKNIQYF.